This T cell receptor (beta chain) was profiled in a study of neurological immune-mediated disorders. General study findings and limits: Private repertoires in all groups were suggested by the absence of shared CDR3 amino acid sequences among expanded clones across subjects. The highest TCR clonal expansion occurred in HTLV-1-associated myelopathy; multiple sclerosis fell below healthy controls.

The cDNA was produced through 5'RACE with 10-nucleotide random UMIs. TCRdb used MiXCR to reprocess the 5' RACE reads, holding one entry per CDR3 protein. Of 26,000 or so distinct CDR3 sequences listed, roughly an eighth are singletons. This CDR3 spans 14 amino acids. V gave up 2 bases and J gave up 7 bases; unmatched junction bases: 4. Germline V lookup: CDR1 SGHDT, CDR2 YYEEEE. The table lists this clonotype with many counts. Its antigen is currently unknown. Unsorted libraries were prepared from 2 million PBMCs held at -80 C. This sequence was found in a man in his 60s in good health. The V gene is TRBV5-6, the J gene TRBJ1-5, with TRBD1 matching 9 bases. The sequenced sample was PBMCs. CDR3 DNA sequence: TGTGCCAGCAGCTTACAGGGGGCGGAACAGCCCCAGCATTTT. This encodes CASSLQGAEQPQHF. The entire variable domain, with the rest obtained from reference TRBV5-6 and TRBJ1-5, is as follows: DAGVTQSPTHLIKTRGQQVTLRCSPKSGHDTVSWYQQALGQGPQFIFQYYEEEERQRGNFPDRFSGHQFPNYSSELNVNALLLGDSALYLCASSLQGAEQPQHFGDGTRLSIL.